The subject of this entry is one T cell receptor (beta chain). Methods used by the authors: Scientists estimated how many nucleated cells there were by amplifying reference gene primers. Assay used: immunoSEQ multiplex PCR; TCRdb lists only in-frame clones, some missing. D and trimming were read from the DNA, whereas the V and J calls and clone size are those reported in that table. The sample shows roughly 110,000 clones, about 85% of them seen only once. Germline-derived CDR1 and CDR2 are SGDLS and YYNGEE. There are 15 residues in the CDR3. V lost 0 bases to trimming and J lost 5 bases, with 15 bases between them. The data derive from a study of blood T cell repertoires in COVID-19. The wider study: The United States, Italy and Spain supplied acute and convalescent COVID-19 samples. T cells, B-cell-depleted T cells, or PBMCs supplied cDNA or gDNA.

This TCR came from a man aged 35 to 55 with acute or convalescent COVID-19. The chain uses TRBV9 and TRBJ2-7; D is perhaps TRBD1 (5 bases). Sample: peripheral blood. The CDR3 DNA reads TGTGCCAGCAGCGTAGGGGTAGGGGTATTAGACGAGCAGTACTTC. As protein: CASSVGVGVLDEQYF.